This T cell receptor (beta chain) is drawn from a study of graft-versus-host responses after intestinal transplantation. Across the study: Multivisceral, liver-intestinal, or isolated intestinal transplants were given to recipients.

Sequenced by immunoSEQ multiplex PCR; TCRdb stores in-frame clones only, minus some. The sample carries 15,000 to 20,000 clones, approximately 40% recorded once. CDR3 size: 13 residues. V was shortened by 2 bases and J by 7 bases, with 8 bases between the two germline ends. Germline values: CDR1 SGHVS, CDR2 FNYEAQ. Irradiated, violet-dye-labeled stimulators (roughly 200,000) were plated alongside roughly 200,000 CFSE-labeled responders. The clonotype originates from a human patient who received an intestinal transplant. Sequenced material: alloreactive CD8+ T cells from a mixed lymphocyte reaction culture, taken before intestinal transplant. Subset: CFSE-low proliferating T cells sorted from approximately six-day pre-transplant mixed lymphocyte reaction (GvH or HvG direction). The J gene is TRBJ2-2, the V gene TRBV7-6, with D perhaps TRBD2 (5 bases). The CDR3 sequence is CASSLHEGGELFF. The CDR3 coding sequence is TGTGCCAGCAGCTTACATGAGGGCGGGGAGCTGTTTTTT. The full variable domain, its missing parts supplied by reference TRBV7-6 and TRBJ2-2, is GAGVSQSPRYKVTKRGQDVALRCDPISGHVSLYWYRQALGQGPEFLTYFNYEAQQDKSGLPNDRFSAERPEGSISTLTIQRTEQRDSAMYRCASSLHEGGELFFGEGSRLTVL.